This T cell receptor beta chain is from a study of blood T cell repertoires in COVID-19. This CDR3 is built from 10 residues. After removal of 6 bases from V and 9 bases from J, the junction contained 0 bases not matched to a gene. TCRdb keeps only in-frame clones here, not all; method: immunoSEQ multiplex PCR. Among 120,000 or so clones listed, around 64% were seen once. The chain has TRBV23-1 and TRBJ2-3, with 7 positions matching TRBD2. Being an ORF, TRBV23-1 has a function that is uncertain. The origin of this receptor is a human donor with acute or convalescent COVID-19. The donor label of this sample is uncertain. The sample was peripheral blood. CDR3 residues: CASSGGTQYF. DNA of the CDR3: TGCGCCAGCAGCGGGGGGACGCAGTATTTT.